These 4 T cell receptor beta chains share one sample of origin, sequenced in a study of blood T cell repertoires in COVID-19 (dated by TCRdb to the early 2020s). Library preparation used the immunoSEQ multiplex PCR assay. The source is immuneACCESS, and TCRdb retained only in-frame sequences with V and J called. Part of the clones is not carried over; for the studies checked, unresolved V genes explain less than half of this, and the remainder is unexplained. Across this sample there are over 130,000 clones, with 84% seen only once. The ten biggest clones cover less than 2.5% of the sample. Sequenced sample: peripheral blood. These receptors originate from a man between 65 and 79 years old with acute or convalescent COVID-19.

J is TRBJ2-4 and V is TRBV5-8; 12 bases agree with TRBD2. CDR3 length: 15 amino acids. Trimming removed 1 base from V and 8 bases from J; junction bases left unmatched: 4. The germline V gene encodes CDR1 SGHTS and CDR2 YDEGEE. The CDR3 protein is CASSLSTSGSYIQYF. The CDR3 nucleotides are TGTGCCAGCAGCTTGTCGACTAGCGGGAGTTACATTCAGTACTTC.

In the case of this clone: At one of its ends the junction is not consistent with the germline gene, which may arise from a read error. The CDR3 nucleotides read TGTGCCAGTAGGATAGCGGGAGATGCCGAGAATGAGCAGTTCTTC. It encodes CASRIAGDAENEQFF. The chain has TRBV19 and TRBJ2-1; 9 bases are a match to TRBD2. CDR3 length equals 15 residues. Per the germline V gene, CDR1 is LNHDA and CDR2 is SQIVND (reference sequence).

This clone was seen more than once but under ten times. CDR3 sequence (DNA): TGTGCCAGCAGGAAAGACCAGGGAATCGGGTTCTCTGGAAACACCATATATTTT. Its protein product is CASRKDQGIGFSGNTIYF. V is TRBV3-1 (or the pseudogene TRBV3-2) and J is TRBJ1-3, with a tentative D call TRBD1 (5 bases). The CDR3 sequence is 18 residues long. V was trimmed by 6 bases and J by 0 bases, leaving 21 bases between them. Germline lookup yields CDR1 LGHDT and CDR2 YNNKEL (reference sequence).

The chain is built from TRBV5-6 and TRBJ1-5; D unclear. Trimming stripped 1 base from V and 4 bases from J, with 6 bases between. There are 13 residues in the CDR3. CDR1 is SGHDT, CDR2 YYEEEE, per germline. The chain's CDR3 is CASSLYSNQPQHF. CDR3 in DNA: TGTGCCAGCAGCTTGTACAGTAATCAGCCCCAGCATTTT.